This passage covers 26 T cell receptor beta chains from one sample sequenced in a study of T cell responses to AZD1222 COVID-19 vaccine. The assay was immunoSEQ multiplex PCR, and TCRdb's table has in-frame clones only and misses some. The data hold 50,000 to 60,000 clones, with 80% observed a single time. This specimen consisted of peripheral blood, obtained 28 days after the second AZD1222 dose. Every receptor here comes from an adult who received the AZD1222 COVID-19 vaccine.

The chain uses TRBV2 and TRBJ2-7, with D perhaps matching TRBD1 (6 bases). CDR1 is SNHLY, CDR2 FYNNEI, per germline. The CDR3 has 14 amino acids. The ends were cut back, 4 bases at V and 4 bases at J, with 14 bases in the middle. The CDR3 coding sequence is TGTGCCAGCAGTGGACAGGCAGTAGGGTACGAGCAGTACGTC. Translation gives CASSGQAVGYEQYV.

V and J are TRBV3-1 (or the pseudogene TRBV3-2) and TRBJ2-2, with 9 nucleotides matching TRBD2. CDR1 and CDR2 from the germline V gene are LGHDT and YNNKEL (reference sequence). CDR3 length: 15 amino acids. The V segment lost 5 bases and the J segment 3 bases; nucleotides outside the gene matches: 4. The CDR3 loop reads CASSASGRYTGELFF. The CDR3 nucleotides are TGTGCCAGCAGCGCCAGCGGGAGGTACACCGGGGAGCTGTTTTTT.

The genes are TRBV28 and TRBJ2-7; TRBD2 is a possible D gene (5 bases). The germline V and J ends were trimmed by 6 bases and 6 bases, with 18 bases remaining between them. Germline assignment: CDR1 MDHEN and CDR2 SYDVKM. This CDR3 region has 14 residues. The CDR3 DNA reads as TGTGCCAGCAGGAATCAAGGACTCCCCATCGAGCAGTACTTC. Its protein is CASRNQGLPIEQYF. Looking up the rest from reference TRBV28 and TRBJ2-7 gives the full variable domain: DVKVTQSSRYLVKRTGEKVFLECVQDMDHENMFWYRQDPGLGLRLIYFSYDVKMKEKGDIPEGYSVSREKKERFSLILESASTNQTSMYLCASRNQGLPIEQYFGPGTRLTVT.

The genes are TRBV5-1 and TRBJ2-5; TRBD1 aligns across 7 bases. After removal of 0 bases from V and 1 base from J, the junction contained 0 bases not matched to a gene. The CDR3 is 14 amino acids. Per the germline V gene, CDR1 is SGHRS and CDR2 is YFSETQ. In nucleotides, the CDR3 is TGCGCCAGCAGCTTGGGACAGGGCCAAGAGACCCAGTACTTC. It translates to CASSLGQGQETQYF.

This chain joins TRBV4-1 and TRBJ2-2; the match to TRBD1 covers 7 bases. The length of the CDR3 is 14 residues. CDR1 MGHRA and CDR2 YSYEKL come from the germline V gene. V trimming: 4 bases; J trimming: 4 bases; junction bases outside the gene matches: 3. In DNA form, the CDR3 reads TGCGCCAGCAGCCGGGGACAGTTCACCGGGGAGCTGTTTTTT. Protein sequence: CASSRGQFTGELFF.

The rearrangement uses TRBV30 and TRBJ2-1, with 7 nucleotides matching TRBD2. There are 11 residues in the CDR3. V was pared by 7 bases and J by 9 bases, with 6 bases of the junction left unmatched. Looked up from germline, CDR1 is GTSNPN and CDR2 is SVGIG (reference sequence). The CDR3: CAYRAGREQFF. In DNA form, the CDR3 reads TGTGCCTATCGAGCGGGACGTGAGCAGTTCTTC.

This clone was picked up a small number of times. The chain uses TRBV6-5 and TRBJ2-2, with D perhaps TRBD2 (6 bases). Trimming shortened V by 7 bases and J by 6 bases, and 9 bases separated the two germline ends. The CDR3 extends over 12 amino acids. Germline loops: CDR1 MNHEY, CDR2 SVGAGI. The CDR3 protein is CASKRESGELFF. DNA of the CDR3: TGTGCCAGCAAACGGGAGTCCGGGGAGCTGTTTTTT.

V and J are TRBV18 and TRBJ1-2; 8 nucleotides agree with TRBD1. Germline V CDR1 and CDR2: KGHSH, LQKENI. This CDR3 is built from 13 residues. V shed 3 bases and J 8 bases; nucleotides not matched to a gene: 5. The CDR3 loop reads CASSPGRGPGYTF. In DNA, the CDR3 is TGTGCCAGCTCACCGGGCAGGGGGCCAGGCTACACCTTC.

This rearrangement joins TRBV19 to TRBJ1-1, with 9 positions matching TRBD1. This CDR3 contains 15 residues. V shed 4 bases and J 4 bases; nucleotides not matched to a gene: 7. Germline V gene sequence: CDR1 LNHDA, CDR2 SQIVND (reference sequence). The CDR3 DNA reads TGTGCCAGTAGTACAACAGGGGGCCAGGGCACTGAAGCTTTCTTT. It codes for CASSTTGGQGTEAFF.

This sequence joins TRBV28 and TRBJ2-3; 9 positions match TRBD2. The CDR3 totals 17 residues. The V segment lost 2 bases and the J segment 3 bases; nucleotides outside the gene matches: 9. CDR1 is MDHEN, CDR2 SYDVKM, per germline. CDR3 amino acids: CASSLRAGGPRTDTQYF. CDR3 coding DNA: TGTGCCAGCAGTTTAAGGGCGGGGGGGCCTAGAACAGATACGCAGTATTTT. Using reference TRBV28 and TRBJ2-3 for the parts outside the CDR3, the full variable domain is DVKVTQSSRYLVKRTGEKVFLECVQDMDHENMFWYRQDPGLGLRLIYFSYDVKMKEKGDIPEGYSVSREKKERFSLILESASTNQTSMYLCASSLRAGGPRTDTQYFGPGTRLTVL.

The gene calls are TRBV5-1 and TRBJ2-1; a possible D gene is TRBD1 (5 bases). The V end was cut by 0 bases, the J end by 1 base, with 11 bases between. CDR1 and CDR2 from the germline V gene are SGHRS and YFSETQ. This CDR3 is 16 amino acids long. The CDR3 DNA reads as TGCGCCAGCAGCTTGGCCGGCCAGGGATCCTACAATGAGCAGTTCTTC. Protein: CASSLAGQGSYNEQFF. Drawing the rest from reference TRBV5-1 and TRBJ2-1, the complete variable domain is KAGVTQTPRYLIKTRGQQVTLSCSPISGHRSVSWYQQTPGQGLQFLFEYFSETQRNKGNFPGRFSGRQFSNSRSEMNVSTLELGDSALYLCASSLAGQGSYNEQFFGPGTRLTVL.

This clone was seen more than once but under ten times. This chain uses TRBV28 with TRBJ1-6; D gene uncertain. Trimming removed 6 bases from V and 7 bases from J, with 13 bases in between. This CDR3 has 14 residues. Germline loops: CDR1 MDHEN, CDR2 SYDVKM. In DNA form, the CDR3 reads TGTGCCAGCAGCCGGGTCGTTAGAAATTCACCCCTCCACTTT. This gives the protein CASSRVVRNSPLHF. Combining the CDR3 with reference TRBV28 and TRBJ1-6 gives the whole variable domain DVKVTQSSRYLVKRTGEKVFLECVQDMDHENMFWYRQDPGLGLRLIYFSYDVKMKEKGDIPEGYSVSREKKERFSLILESASTNQTSMYLCASSRVVRNSPLHFGNGTRLTVT.

The CDR3 sequence is CATGGLDQPQHF. The DNA of the CDR3 is TGTGCCACAGGGGGACTTGATCAGCCCCAGCATTTT. V usage is TRBV6-5 and J usage is TRBJ1-5, with 7 bases aligning to TRBD1. The ends lost 10 bases at V and 5 bases at J; junction bases unmatched: 5. This CDR3 spans 12 amino acids. The germline CDR1 and CDR2 sequences are MNHEY and SVGAGI.

The chain uses TRBV7-9 and TRBJ1-5; D ambiguous. Germline loops: CDR1 SEHNR, CDR2 FQNEAQ (reference sequence). V was shortened by 3 bases and J by 5 bases, with 5 bases between the two germline ends. The CDR3 contains 12 residues. For the CDR3, the DNA is TGTGCCAGCAGCTTTATTGATCAGCCCCAGCATTTT. This gives the protein CASSFIDQPQHF.

The chain carries TRBV11-3 and TRBJ2-1, with D possibly matching TRBD2 (5 bases). The CDR3 is made up of 13 amino acids. Per the germline V gene, CDR1 is SGHNT and CDR2 is YENEEA. V lost 3 bases and J lost 10, with 13 bases in between. The CDR3 loop reads CASSLSASKEQFF. The CDR3 DNA reads TGTGCCAGCAGCTTGTCGGCTAGCAAGGAGCAGTTCTTC. The full variable domain, rest sourced from reference TRBV11-3 and TRBJ2-1, is EAGVVQSPRYKIIEKKQPVAFWCNPISGHNTLYWYLQNLGQGPELLIRYENEEAVDDSQLPKDRFSAERLKGVDSTLKIQPAELGDSAVYLCASSLSASKEQFFGPGTRLTVL.

This clone was observed a handful of times. The CDR3 sequence: CASSLGGEAYNEQFF. The CDR3 nucleotides read TGTGCCAGCAGCCTTGGGGGAGAAGCCTACAATGAGCAGTTCTTC. V is TRBV5-4 and J is TRBJ2-1; possibly TRBD1 or TRBD2 for D (5 bases each). The CDR3 has 15 amino acids. Germline loops: CDR1 SGHNT, CDR2 YYREEE (reference sequence). The V and J ends lost 4 bases and 2 bases respectively, with 13 bases between them. Full variable domain (outside the CDR3, taken from reference TRBV5-4 and TRBJ2-1): ETGVTQSPTHLIKTRGQQVTLRCSSQSGHNTVSWYQQALGQGPQFIFQYYREEENGRGNFPPRFSGLQFPNYSSELNVNALELDDSALYLCASSLGGEAYNEQFFGPGTRLTVL.

This clone was seen only once. The V call is TRBV20-1, the J call TRBJ1-5, with D uncertain. There are 11 residues in the CDR3. The V gene lost 1 base and the J gene lost 5 bases, with 3 bases spanning the gap. CDR1 is DFQATT, CDR2 SNEGSKA, per germline (reference sequence). The CDR3 spells CSARADQPQHF. DNA of the CDR3: TGCAGTGCTAGAGCCGATCAGCCCCAGCATTTT.

This chain links TRBV2 with TRBJ2-5; D unclear. The germline CDR1 and CDR2 sequences are SNHLY and FYNNEI. The length of the CDR3 is 14 residues. Trimming removed 2 bases at V and 4 bases at J, with 11 bases between. Here the CDR3 reads CASSEPYPRETQYF. The CDR3 nucleotides are TGTGCCAGCAGTGAACCTTACCCCCGAGAGACCCAGTACTTC.

V gene TRBV27 combines with J gene TRBJ1-1; D is unclear. From germline, CDR1 is MNHEY and CDR2 SMNVEV (reference sequence). The germline V and J ends were trimmed by 2 bases and 0 bases, with 10 bases remaining between them. The CDR3 runs to 15 residues. CDR3 DNA: TGTGCCAGCAGTTTAATGAGCGGGCTGAACACTGAAGCTTTCTTT. Protein product: CASSLMSGLNTEAFF.

The chain is built from TRBV6-5 and TRBJ1-1, with unresolved D. V dropped 5 bases and J dropped 0 bases, with 10 bases sitting between them. Germline CDR1 and CDR2: MNHEY and SVGAGI. CDR3 size: 14 residues. CDR3 nucleotide sequence: TGTGCCAGCAGTAAGCCGGGCATGAACACTGAAGCTTTCTTT. Its protein product is CASSKPGMNTEAFF.

V usage is TRBV5-6 and J usage is TRBJ2-7; the D gene is possibly TRBD1 (6 bases). CDR3 length: 15 amino acids. Trimming pared 1 base from V and 1 base from J, leaving 12 bases between. Germline V CDR1 and CDR2: SGHDT, YYEEEE. In DNA form, the CDR3 reads TGTGCCAGCAGCTTGAAACAGGGCCCGTCCTACGAGCAGTACTTC. Protein sequence: CASSLKQGPSYEQYF. The full variable domain, completed using reference TRBV5-6 and TRBJ2-7, is DAGVTQSPTHLIKTRGQQVTLRCSPKSGHDTVSWYQQALGQGPQFIFQYYEEEERQRGNFPDRFSGHQFPNYSSELNVNALLLGDSALYLCASSLKQGPSYEQYFGPGTRLTVT.

This clone was seen just once. The chain links TRBV7-3 to TRBJ2-1; possibly TRBD1 for D (6 bases). Germline V gene data show CDR1 as SGHTA and CDR2 as FQGTGA. This CDR3 is 15 amino acids long. Trimming removed 3 bases from V and 2 bases from J, with 11 bases in between. The CDR3 DNA reads as TGTGCCAGCAGCTTCAACAGGGCGCCCTACAATGAGCAGTTCTTC. This encodes CASSFNRAPYNEQFF. Looking up the rest from reference TRBV7-3 and TRBJ2-1 gives the full variable domain: GAGVSQTPSNKVTEKGKYVELRCDPISGHTALYWYRQSLGQGPEFLIYFQGTGAADDSGLPNDRFFAVRPEGSVSTLKIQRTERGDSAVYLCASSFNRAPYNEQFFGPGTRLTVL.

The CDR3 bases are TGTGCCAGCAGTTACTCCGGGACAGGGAACACTGAAGCTTTCTTT. Amino acids: CASSYSGTGNTEAFF. V gene TRBV6-2 or TRBV6-3 combines with J gene TRBJ1-1; 8 bases align to TRBD1. Germline V gene lookup returns CDR1 MNHEY and CDR2 SVGEGT. After removal of 0 bases from V and 1 base from J, the junction contained 1 base not matched to a gene. The CDR3 length is 15 residues.

This chain links TRBV29-1 with TRBJ2-1; D not resolved. With 2 bases removed from V and 3 bases from J, the gap between germline ends came to 5 bases. CDR3 length equals 12 residues. Germline CDR1 is SQVTM and CDR2 is ANQGSEA. CDR3 residues: CSVEWVYNEQFF. The CDR3 nucleotides are TGCAGCGTTGAATGGGTCTACAATGAGCAGTTCTTC.

This clone was counted only a few times. CDR3 nucleotide sequence: TGTGCCAGCAGCCAAGAGGACAGGGGGGGATTAGGCTACACCTTC. Residues: CASSQEDRGGLGYTF. The chain carries TRBV3-1 (or the pseudogene TRBV3-2) and TRBJ1-2, with 10 bases aligning to TRBD1. The V gene's germline CDR1 is LGHDT and CDR2 YNNKEL (reference sequence). V was pared by 0 bases and J by 8 bases, with 6 bases of the junction left unmatched. CDR3 length: 15 amino acids.

The chain combines TRBV20-1 with TRBJ2-5; 12 bases are a match to TRBD1. The trim removed 3 bases at V and 5 bases at J, leaving 7 bases unmatched. The V gene's germline CDR1 is DFQATT and CDR2 SNEGSKA (reference sequence). The CDR3 consists of 15 residues. CDR3 nucleotide sequence: TGCAGTGCTAGTTCCGGGACAGGGGGCCGGGAGACCCAGTACTTC. Protein sequence: CSASSGTGGRETQYF.